This is a list of T cell receptor beta chains from one sample in a study of vaccination and CD4 T cells after COVID-19. TCRdb reprocessed the PCR reads with MiXCR, giving one entry per CDR3 protein. The sample consists of 20,000 to 25,000 distinct CDR3 sequences, over 35% of them appearing once. Which antigens these TCRs recognize remains unknown. This specimen was CD4+ T cells from blood, cultured in vitro, taken before SARS-CoV-2 vaccination. The receptor set was obtained from a human donor who received a COVID-19 vaccine. The CDR3 runs from the conserved cysteine through the conserved F or W. A D gene is named only where the DNA matches it firmly. Clone size is stated in some rows and not others, as once, few, many or a class when expanded.

V: TRBV20-1
J: TRBJ2-3
size: .
D: TRBD2
DNA: TGCAGTGCTTCCCACTTCGGGGGGGACGGGGGCGATACGCAGTATTTT
CDR3: CSASHFGGDGGDTQYF

V: TRBV25-1
J: TRBJ1-6
size: .
D: TRBD1
DNA: TGTGCCAGCAGTGGGAACAGGGGAGGCAATTCACCCCTCCACTTT
CDR3: CASSGNRGGNSPLHF

V: TRBV20-1
J: TRBJ1-5
size: .
D: .
DNA: TGCAGTGCTAGTAGTTTGGGCGATCAGCCCCAGCATTTT
CDR3: CSASSLGDQPQHF

V: TRBV6-1
J: TRBJ1-6
size: .
D: .
DNA: TGTGCCAGCAGTGAACTCCAGGGAGGCTGGTCACCCCTCCACTTT
CDR3: CASSELQGGWSPLHF

V: TRBV24-1
J: TRBJ2-3
size: .
D: TRBD2
DNA: TGTGCCACCAGTGATTTTCGACGGGGGGGCGTAGATACGCAGTATTTT
CDR3: CATSDFRRGGVDTQYF

V: TRBV7-2
J: TRBJ2-1
size: once
D: .
DNA: TGTGCCAGCAGCTTTGGTGCTCGGGGCGTGGATGAGCAGTTCTTC
CDR3: CASSFGARGVDEQFF

V: TRBV6-1
J: TRBJ1-5
size: few
D: TRBD1
DNA: TGTGCCAGCACTAAGGACAGGGAAGGTGGTCAGCCCCAGCATTTT
CDR3: CASTKDREGGQPQHF

V: TRBV20-1
J: TRBJ2-7
size: .
D: TRBD1
DNA: TGCAGTGCCACAACCGGGACAGGGTCTTTCGAGCAGTACTTC
CDR3: CSATTGTGSFEQYF

V: TRBV6-1
J: TRBJ2-7
size: few
D: .
DNA: TGTGCCAGCAGTGAGTTAGGGGGGGGGCCCAAATACGAGCAGTACTTC
CDR3: CASSELGGGPKYEQYF

V: TRBV12-5
J: TRBJ2-3
size: few
D: .
DNA: TGTGCTAGTGGTTTGGCGGGGACAGATACGCAGTATTTT
CDR3: CASGLAGTDTQYF

V: TRBV7-9
J: TRBJ1-3
size: .
D: .
DNA: TGTGCCAGCAGCTTTTCCAGGGGCTCTGGAAACACCATATATTTT
CDR3: CASSFSRGSGNTIYF

V: TRBV23-1
J: TRBJ2-7
size: .
D: TRBD2
DNA: TGCGCCAGCAGTCAAACCAGCGGGACTATCACGGACGAGCAGTACTTC
CDR3: CASSQTSGTITDEQYF

V: TRBV20-1
J: TRBJ2-1
size: few
D: TRBD2
DNA: TGCAGTGCTAGACTCCCTAGCGGGGGTGATGAGCAGTTCTTC
CDR3: CSARLPSGGDEQFF

V: TRBV27
J: TRBJ2-2
size: .
D: .
DNA: TGTGCCAGCAGTCCAACGTGGACGGCGGACACCGGGGAGCTGTTTTTT
CDR3: CASSPTWTADTGELFF

V: TRBV7-9
J: TRBJ2-5
size: .
D: TRBD1
DNA: TGTGCCAGCGGATTGACAGGGGAAGTTAAATTTGGAGAGACCCAGTACTTC
CDR3: CASGLTGEVKFGETQYF

V: TRBV6-2/TRBV6-3
J: TRBJ2-1
size: .
D: .
DNA: TGTGCCAGCAGTTACTCGATGGGGGCAGGGCACAATGAGCAGTTCTTC
CDR3: CASSYSMGAGHNEQFF

V: TRBV12-3/TRBV12-4
J: TRBJ1-2
size: few
D: .
DNA: TGTGCCAGCAGCCCGGTTAGGGGGGCCGTAGGATATGGCTACACCTTC
CDR3: CASSPVRGAVGYGYTF

V: TRBV6-5
J: TRBJ1-1
size: medium-sized
D: .
DNA: TGTGCCAGCAGTTACGCGGGACATCGGAACACTGAAGCTTTCTTT
CDR3: CASSYAGHRNTEAFF

V: TRBV12-3/TRBV12-4
J: TRBJ2-2
size: few
D: .
DNA: TGTGCCAGCGGATCGGGGGGCAACGTTGGCACCGGGGAGCTGTTTTTT
CDR3: CASGSGGNVGTGELFF

V: TRBV12-3/TRBV12-4
J: TRBJ2-7
size: .
D: TRBD2
DNA: TGTGCCAGCAGTTTAGGGGGGACTAGCGGGGGGGGATCCTACGAGCAGTACTTC
CDR3: CASSLGGTSGGGSYEQYF

V: TRBV5-1
J: TRBJ1-1
size: .
D: .
DNA: TGCGCCAGCAGCTTTGCTGGGAAGCTAAAGTACACTGAAGCTTTCTTT
CDR3: CASSFAGKLKYTEAFF

V: TRBV7-2
J: TRBJ2-7
size: .
D: .
DNA: TGTGCCAGCAGCCCAGGACCGGCCTACGAGCAGTACTTC
CDR3: CASSPGPAYEQYF

V: TRBV12-3/TRBV12-4
J: TRBJ1-1
size: .
D: TRBD1
DNA: TGTGCCAGCACCGATAACGACAGGGTGAACACTGAAGCTTTCTTT
CDR3: CASTDNDRVNTEAFF

V: TRBV5-4
J: TRBJ2-7
size: .
D: TRBD2
DNA: TGTGCCAGCAGCTCGGGACTAGCGGCCTACGAGCAGTACTTC
CDR3: CASSSGLAAYEQYF

V: TRBV12-3/TRBV12-4
J: TRBJ2-2
size: few
D: .
DNA: TGTGCCAGCAGTTTAAAATCCCTAGCCTCGTTCGGGGAGCTGTTTTTT
CDR3: CASSLKSLASFGELFF

V: TRBV7-3
J: TRBJ2-1
size: .
D: .
DNA: TGTGCCAGCAGCGCAGAACAGGCAAGCTCCTACAATGAGCAGTTCTTC
CDR3: CASSAEQASSYNEQFF

V: TRBV2
J: TRBJ1-1
size: few
D: .
DNA: TGTGCCAGCAGTGGGTATAGGGAAGCTTTCTTT
CDR3: CASSGYREAFF

V: TRBV7-9
J: TRBJ2-3
size: .
D: .
DNA: TGTGCCAGCAGCCCCCGGACAGGAAAAGGGGCTAGCGCTTTCACAGATACGCAGTATTTT
CDR3: CASSPRTGKGASAFTDTQYF

V: TRBV18
J: TRBJ1-6
size: .
D: TRBD1
DNA: TGTGCCAGCTCACCCTGGACAGGGGGAAATTCACCCCTCCACTTT
CDR3: CASSPWTGGNSPLHF

V: TRBV7-2
J: TRBJ1-1
size: .
D: .
DNA: TGTGCCAGCAGCTTAGAGGGATTGAACACTGAAGCTTTCTTT
CDR3: CASSLEGLNTEAFF

V: TRBV7-7
J: TRBJ2-5
size: few
D: .
DNA: TGTGCCAGCAGCTTCCGCCAGGGAGAGGAGACCCAGTACTTC
CDR3: CASSFRQGEETQYF

V: TRBV24-1
J: TRBJ1-4
size: few
D: .
DNA: TGTGCCACCAGTGATCCCCTGGACGGATCAAATGAAAAACTGTTTTTT
CDR3: CATSDPLDGSNEKLFF

V: TRBV27
J: TRBJ2-7
size: .
D: .
DNA: TGTGCCAGCAGTCCAAGACAAGCGGCCTACGAGCAGTACTTC
CDR3: CASSPRQAAYEQYF

V: TRBV21-1
J: TRBJ1-6
size: .
D: .
DNA: TGTGCCAGCAGCAAAGGAGCCAGTCTTCAAGGTTCACCCCTCCACTTT
CDR3: CASSKGASLQGSPLHF

V: TRBV24-1
J: TRBJ1-5
size: few
D: .
DNA: TGTGCCACCAGTGGCGTCAAAGGGGCAGGGCGGGCCGGCAATCAGCCCCAGCATTTT
CDR3: CATSGVKGAGRAGNQPQHF

V: TRBV30
J: TRBJ1-1
size: few
D: .
DNA: TGTGCCTGGAGGCCCAGACGGGACACTGAAGCTTTCTTT
CDR3: CAWRPRRDTEAFF

V: TRBV12-3/TRBV12-4
J: TRBJ1-1
size: few
D: .
DNA: TGTGCCAGCAGTCCCATCACAGGGTACACTGAAGCTTTCTTT
CDR3: CASSPITGYTEAFF

V: TRBV15
J: TRBJ2-3
size: few
D: TRBD2
DNA: TGTGCCACCTCGGGACTAGGATTCGGCGCAGATACGCAGTATTTT
CDR3: CATSGLGFGADTQYF

V: TRBV24-1
J: TRBJ2-1
size: .
D: .
DNA: TGTGCCACCAGTGACGAGCGGGTCGGTAGAGGTGAGCAGTTCTTC
CDR3: CATSDERVGRGEQFF

V: TRBV30
J: TRBJ1-5
size: .
D: .
DNA: TGTGCCTGGAGTTTAGGGGGGGGCGATCAGCCCCAGCATTTT
CDR3: CAWSLGGGDQPQHF